This T cell receptor (beta chain) was profiled in a study of blood T cell repertoires in COVID-19. Study details: Nucleic acid was either cDNA or gDNA, and it came from T cells, B-cell-depleted T cells, or PBMCs.

In its sample, this clone was seen once. As originally analysed: For nucleated cells, counts were estimated from reference gene primer amplification. Sequencing used immunoSEQ multiplex PCR; TCRdb keeps in-frame clones, though not all of them. Clonal size and the V and J genes are those of that table, whereas D and trimming came from the DNA. The sample has some 150,000 clones, about 85% seen once. The sample comprised peripheral blood. This receptor was identified in a human donor with acute or convalescent COVID-19. The donor label of this sample is uncertain.

CDR3 bases: TGCAGTGCTAGTGTAGCGGGGATCTTCGGCGAGCAGTACTTC. Its protein product is CSASVAGIFGEQYF. The V gene is TRBV20-1, the J gene TRBJ2-7, with 8 bases matching TRBD2. Germline CDR1 is DFQATT and CDR2 is SNEGSKA (reference sequence). Unmatched junction bases numbered 10, after V lost 3 bases and J lost 6 bases. The CDR3 loop spans 14 amino acids.